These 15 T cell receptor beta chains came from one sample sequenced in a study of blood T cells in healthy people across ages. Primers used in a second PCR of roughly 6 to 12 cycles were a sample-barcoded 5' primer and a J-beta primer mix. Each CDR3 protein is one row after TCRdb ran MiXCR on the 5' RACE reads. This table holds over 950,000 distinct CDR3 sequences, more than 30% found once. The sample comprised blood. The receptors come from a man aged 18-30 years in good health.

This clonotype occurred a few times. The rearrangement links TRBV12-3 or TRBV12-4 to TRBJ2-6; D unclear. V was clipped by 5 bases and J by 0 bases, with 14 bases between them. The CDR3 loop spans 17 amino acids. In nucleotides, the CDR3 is TGTGCCAGCAGTCCATGGGGTGCGATCTCTGGGGCCAACGTCCTGACTTTC. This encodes CASSPWGAISGANVLTF.

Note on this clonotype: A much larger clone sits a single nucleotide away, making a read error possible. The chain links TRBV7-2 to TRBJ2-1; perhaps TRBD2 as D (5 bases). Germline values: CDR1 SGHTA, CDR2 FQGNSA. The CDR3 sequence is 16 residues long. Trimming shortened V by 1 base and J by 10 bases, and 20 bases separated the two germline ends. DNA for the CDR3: TGTGCCAGCAGCTTAGATTTGAGCCGGGAATCCTACGAGCAGTTCTTC. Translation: CASSLDLSRESYEQFF.

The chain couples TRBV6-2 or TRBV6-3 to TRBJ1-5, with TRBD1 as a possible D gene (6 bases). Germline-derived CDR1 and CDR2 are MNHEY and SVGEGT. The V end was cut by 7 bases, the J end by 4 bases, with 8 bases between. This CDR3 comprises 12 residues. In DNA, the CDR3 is TGTGCCAGCACACAGGGTAATCAGCCCCAGCATTTT. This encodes CASTQGNQPQHF.

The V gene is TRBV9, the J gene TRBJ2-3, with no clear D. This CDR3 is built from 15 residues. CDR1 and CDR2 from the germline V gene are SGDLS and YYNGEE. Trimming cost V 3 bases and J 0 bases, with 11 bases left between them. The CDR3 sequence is CASSEVPSSTDTQYF. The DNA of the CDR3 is TGTGCCAGCAGCGAGGTCCCTTCGAGCACAGATACGCAGTATTTT.

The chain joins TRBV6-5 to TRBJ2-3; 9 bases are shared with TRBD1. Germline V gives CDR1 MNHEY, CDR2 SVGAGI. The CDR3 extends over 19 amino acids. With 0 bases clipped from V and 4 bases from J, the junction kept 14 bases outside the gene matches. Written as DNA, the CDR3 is TGTGCCAGCAGTTACTCGGTCCCGGGACAGGGATCAACGGCAGATACGCAGTATTTT. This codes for CASSYSVPGQGSTADTQYF.

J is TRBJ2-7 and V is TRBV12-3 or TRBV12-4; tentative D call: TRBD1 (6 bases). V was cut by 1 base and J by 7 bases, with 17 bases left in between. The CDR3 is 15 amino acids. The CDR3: CASSLVAGGYNEQYF. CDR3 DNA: TGTGCCAGCAGTTTAGTTGCTGGGGGCTACAATGAGCAGTACTTC.

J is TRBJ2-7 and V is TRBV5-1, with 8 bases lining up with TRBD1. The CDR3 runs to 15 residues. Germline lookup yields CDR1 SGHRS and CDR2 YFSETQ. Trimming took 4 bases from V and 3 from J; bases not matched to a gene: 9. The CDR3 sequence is CASSIYGQGHYEQYF. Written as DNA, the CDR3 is TGCGCCAGCAGCATCTACGGACAGGGCCACTACGAGCAGTACTTC.

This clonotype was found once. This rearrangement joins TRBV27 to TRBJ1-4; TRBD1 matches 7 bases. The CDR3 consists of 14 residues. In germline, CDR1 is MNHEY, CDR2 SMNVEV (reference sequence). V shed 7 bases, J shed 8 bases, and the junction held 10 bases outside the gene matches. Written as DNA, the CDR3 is TGTGCCAGCAAAAATGGGCAGGGGGGGGAAAAACTGTTTTTT. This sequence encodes CASKNGQGGEKLFF.

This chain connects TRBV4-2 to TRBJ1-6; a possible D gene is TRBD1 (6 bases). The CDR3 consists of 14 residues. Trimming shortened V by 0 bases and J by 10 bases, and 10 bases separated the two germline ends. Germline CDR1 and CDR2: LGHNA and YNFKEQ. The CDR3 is CASSQEEQGSPLHF. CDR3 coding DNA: TGTGCCAGCAGCCAAGAGGAACAGGGATCACCCCTCCACTTT.

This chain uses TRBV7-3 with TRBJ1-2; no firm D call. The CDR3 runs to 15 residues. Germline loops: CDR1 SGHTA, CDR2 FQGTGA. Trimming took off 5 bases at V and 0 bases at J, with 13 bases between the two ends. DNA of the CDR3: TGTGCCAGCAGCAGGATGACCGGAGCTAACTATGGCTACACCTTC. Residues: CASSRMTGANYGYTF.

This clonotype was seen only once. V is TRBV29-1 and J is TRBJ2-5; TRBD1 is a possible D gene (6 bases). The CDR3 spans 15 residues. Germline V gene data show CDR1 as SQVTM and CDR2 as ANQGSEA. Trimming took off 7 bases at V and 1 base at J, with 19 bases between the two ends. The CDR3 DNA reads TGCAGCGCGCTCGGACGACAGGCCCTCCAAGAGACCCAGTACTTC. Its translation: CSALGRQALQETQYF.

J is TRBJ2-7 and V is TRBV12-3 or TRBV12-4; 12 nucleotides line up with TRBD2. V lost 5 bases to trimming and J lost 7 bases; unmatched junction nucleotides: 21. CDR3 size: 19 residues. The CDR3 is CASSLTSGGDLFRYNEQYF. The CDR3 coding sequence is TGTGCCAGCAGTCTGACTAGCGGGGGAGATCTTTTCCGTTACAATGAGCAGTACTTC.

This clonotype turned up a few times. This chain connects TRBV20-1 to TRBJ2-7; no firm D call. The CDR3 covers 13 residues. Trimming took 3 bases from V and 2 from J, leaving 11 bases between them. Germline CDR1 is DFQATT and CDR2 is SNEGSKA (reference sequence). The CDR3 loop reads CSASRGRTYEQYF. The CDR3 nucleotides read TGCAGTGCTAGTCGAGGAAGGACCTACGAGCAGTACTTC.

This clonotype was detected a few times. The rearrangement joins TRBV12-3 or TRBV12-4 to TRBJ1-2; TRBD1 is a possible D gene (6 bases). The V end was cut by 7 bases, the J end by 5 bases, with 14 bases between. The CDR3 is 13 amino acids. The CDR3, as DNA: TGTGCCAGCACCATCGGGGGCGCATATGGCTACACCTTC. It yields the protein CASTIGGAYGYTF.

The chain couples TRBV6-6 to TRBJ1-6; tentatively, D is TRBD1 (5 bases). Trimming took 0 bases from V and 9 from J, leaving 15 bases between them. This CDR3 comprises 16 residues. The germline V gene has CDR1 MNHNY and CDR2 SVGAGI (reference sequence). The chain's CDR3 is CASSYSGDGPFSPLHF. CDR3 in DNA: TGTGCCAGCAGTTACTCGGGGGACGGTCCCTTTTCACCCCTCCACTTT.